This T cell receptor (beta chain) is from a study of cytomegalovirus exposure and HLA in healthy donors. This CDR3 has 14 residues. V trimming: 6 bases; J trimming: 7 bases; junction bases outside the gene matches: 4. The germline CDR1 and CDR2 sequences are MDHEN and SYDVKM. This clone was picked up one time. The antigen remains unidentified. Points from the study as a whole: There were around 160 TCR beta chains listed as cytomegalovirus-associated.

Clones were sequenced by immunoSEQ multiplex PCR, and TCRdb holds only the in-frame ones, with some missing. The sample has some 60,000 clones, around 96% seen once. Sequencing was done on a sample of PBMCs. The V gene is TRBV28, the J gene TRBJ2-1; the match to TRBD2 covers 12 bases. This clonotype was obtained from a man aged 18 to 30 in good health and CMV-seronegative. The CDR3 loop reads CASRLAGGRNEQFF. CDR3 coding DNA: TGTGCCAGCAGACTAGCGGGAGGCAGAAATGAGCAGTTCTTC.